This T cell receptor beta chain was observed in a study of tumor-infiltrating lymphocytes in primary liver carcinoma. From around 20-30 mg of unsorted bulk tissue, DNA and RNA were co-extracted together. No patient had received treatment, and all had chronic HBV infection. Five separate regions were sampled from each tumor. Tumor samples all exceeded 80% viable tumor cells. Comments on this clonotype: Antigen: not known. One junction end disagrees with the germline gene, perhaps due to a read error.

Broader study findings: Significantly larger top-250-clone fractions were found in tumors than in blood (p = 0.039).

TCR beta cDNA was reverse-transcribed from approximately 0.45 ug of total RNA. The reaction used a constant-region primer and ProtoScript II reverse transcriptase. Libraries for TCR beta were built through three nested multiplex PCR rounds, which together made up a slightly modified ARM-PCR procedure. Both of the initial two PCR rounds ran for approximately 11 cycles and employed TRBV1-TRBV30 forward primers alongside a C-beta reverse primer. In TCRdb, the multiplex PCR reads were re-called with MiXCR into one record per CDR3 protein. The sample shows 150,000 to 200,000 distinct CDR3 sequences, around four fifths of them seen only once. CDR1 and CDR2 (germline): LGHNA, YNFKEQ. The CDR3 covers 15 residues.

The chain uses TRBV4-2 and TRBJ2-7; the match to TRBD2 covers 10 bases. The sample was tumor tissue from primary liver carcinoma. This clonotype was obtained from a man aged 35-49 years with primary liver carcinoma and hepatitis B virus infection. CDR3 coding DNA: TGTGCCGGCAGCCAAGATCTTCTAGCGGGAGACGGGCAGTACTTC. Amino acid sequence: CAGSQDLLAGDGQYF.